This entry concerns a single TCR beta chain. Its antigen remains unknown. Repertoires were generated with immunoSEQ multiplex PCR, while TCRdb's copy carries only in-frame clones and drops some. The sample has tens of thousands of clones, about 90% seen once. In three donor pairs, unstimulated naive, memory, effector memory and TEMRA subsets were sequenced. The data were obtained in a study of siplizumab effects on memory and regulatory T cells. Whole-study findings and limits: Naive T cells appeared more diverse than memory cells and seemed to be major alloresponse contributors. It was not possible to assign a naive or memory phenotype to roughly 75-97% of proliferating CD4+ or CD8+ clones.

The clonotype was recovered from a human donor in good health. The sample comprised naive CD8+ T cells sorted from blood.

CDR3 coding DNA: TGTGCCAGCAGCCACGGGGTGACAGGGAGGGTGAATGAGCAGTTCTTC. It specifies CASSHGVTGRVNEQFF. The genes are TRBV5-6 and TRBJ2-1; D is possibly TRBD1 or TRBD2 (7 bases each). Trimming left V 4 bases short and J 7 bases short, with 21 bases between. Germline V gene data show CDR1 as SGHDT and CDR2 as YYEEEE. The CDR3 covers 16 residues.